This TCR beta chain was captured by sequencing in a study of cytomegalovirus exposure and HLA in healthy donors (TCRdb year 2017). Turning to the overall study: A later analysis indicated that the 95 to 150 validation repertoires were generated on the platform also employed for the roughly 720 repertoires of the first cohort. To predict cytomegalovirus infection status, the study combined high-throughput TCR immunosequencing, statistical association of individual TCRs with disease status, and machine learning. The study aimed to test whether cataloging public T cell receptors could reveal signatures of past pathogen exposure. Along with the 666-subject first cohort, a separate validation cohort of over 90 different subjects was used. What the study reported, not specific to this receptor: Cytomegalovirus status was reported to be diagnosed by the classifier with high specificity and sensitivity in both the original and validation cohorts. A total of some 180 TCR beta chains were listed by the study as associated with cytomegalovirus. In vitro tests confirmed that three of the cytomegalovirus-associated TCR beta chains recognize cytomegalovirus antigens. All 120 or so repertoires were used to score co-occurrence in the validation cohort in a later analysis, because that analysis had no HLA typing for the cohort. In a later analysis, TCRs clustered in the first cohort were found to also tend to co-occur in the 100 to 150 validation repertoires, with 85% to 95% of cluster scores above 0. Across donors, most TCR sequences were observed very rarely, whereas some public TCRs were present in many individuals. According to the authors, the approach could potentially be generalized to other disease states and immunological phenotypes.

Spanning cysteine to phenylalanine, the CDR3 consists of 15 amino acids. Here the CDR3 DNA is all that survives: 45 bases in frame from base 1. For this chain, trimming is 4 bases at the V end and 5 bases at the J end, and the number of junction bases without a gene match is 5. CDR1 and CDR2 (ENHRY, SYGVKD) derive from the germline V gene. Details on this clone: Its antigen specificity is not known. No quality values exist for individual bases; no much larger clone is one base distant.

Donors formed part of the validation cohort, which comprised 120 subjects and was distinct from the first cohort of 666 subjects. Libraries were constructed by the immunoSEQ multiplex PCR assay. As for how the authors treated the data: A statistical classification framework was built for diagnosing cytomegalovirus status from the catalog of TCR beta chain sequences. TCRdb re-hosts the immuneACCESS table, in-frame sequences only. Its copies lack some clones; in the studies checked, an unresolved V gene accounts for under half of them, and the cause for the rest is not known. V and J calls and clone size are copied from that table; D and trimming were computed from the DNA. The sample table lists hundreds of thousands of clones, roughly 85% of them with a count of one. In total, the top ten clones hold 4.5% to 7% of the sample.

Sample: PBMCs. The chain is encoded by TRBV10-3 joined to TRBJ1-6; TRBD1 lines up with 7 middle nucleotides. The clonotype was recovered from a woman between 18 and 29 years old in good health and CMV-seronegative. In nucleotides, the sequence is TGTGCCATCAGTGGACAACAGGGGAATAATTCACCCCTCCACTTT. Its translation is CAISGQQGNNSPLHF.